The clone carrying this T cell receptor beta chain has ten or more counts. Its specificity is not known. Template material for amplifying TCR beta CDR3 regions consisted of RNA transcripts. The primer set for the first-round RT-PCR of the TCR CDR3 was HTBI. TCRdb passed the multiplex PCR reads through MiXCR, listing each CDR3 protein once. The table includes hundreds of thousands of distinct CDR3 sequences, around 13% detected once. This entry belongs to a study of T cells in Graves' hyperthyroidism and ophthalmopathy. Study-wide points: Most expanded thyroid clonotypes above 0.001 also appeared in blood. Classification by a 13 V-J model distinguished ophthalmopathy from stable hyperthyroidism.

The CDR3 consists of 12 residues. Between the trimmed V and J ends, which lost 6 bases and 4 bases, there was a span of 9 bases. Germline values: CDR1 MNHNS, CDR2 SASEGT. The diagnostic basis comprised clinical symptoms, serum thyroxine and TRAb, thyroid ultrasound and orbital computed tomography. The PBMCs were taken from around 9.1 ml of fresh peripheral blood. This chain connects TRBV6-1 to TRBJ1-2; a weak D match, TRBD1 (6 bases). The specimen was blood. The source is a woman between 18 and 30 years old with Graves' hyperthyroidism. The CDR3 DNA reads as TGTGCCAGCAGGGAACAGGGCTATGGCTACACCTTC. Its protein is CASREQGYGYTF.